Below, one TCR beta chain is given with its context. Its antigen is as yet unknown. V was pared by 2 bases and J by 2 bases, with 9 bases of the junction left unmatched. The CDR3 is 17 amino acids. Germline-derived CDR1 and CDR2 are MNHEY and SMNVEV (reference sequence). The protocol was immunoSEQ multiplex PCR, while the TCRdb copy is restricted to in-frame clones and leaves out a portion. The sample consists of about 110,000 clones, around 90% of them appearing once. This sample is part of a study of T cell responses to AZD1222 COVID-19 vaccine. The wider study: Doses given second, at about 4 or about 12 weeks, were pooled.

Broader study findings: Donor demographics were predominantly white British with a female majority; clonal diversity may be underestimated.

This chain uses TRBV27 with TRBJ2-5, with TRBD2 matching over 9 bases. This TCR derives from an adult in good health. This sample comprised peripheral blood, obtained on day 0 of AZD1222 vaccination. The CDR3 nucleotides are TGTGCCAGCAGTTTAGGATTCATGAGCGGGGGGCAAGAGACCCAGTACTTC. Translating gives CASSLGFMSGGQETQYF.